This is a list of T cell receptor beta chains from one sample in a study of shared clonotypes between healthy human individuals. Assay: immunoSEQ multiplex PCR; the TCRdb copy retains only in-frame clones and omits some. The sample carries some 1 million clones, approximately 68% recorded once. The sequenced sample consisted of memory CD4+ T cells sorted from blood. The origin of the receptors is a man younger than 35 in good health. Each CDR3 is given with its conserved first and last residue. A D gene is named only where the DNA matches it firmly. Where a row states a size, it is once, few, many or the class of an expanded clone; other rows omit it.

d_call j_call v_call clone_size cdr3_nt cdr3_aa
. TRBJ1-2 TRBV28 . TGTGCCAGCATGGGGGGTTATGGCTACACCTTC CASMGGYGYTF
TRBD2 TRBJ2-5 TRBV9 . TGTGCCAGCAGCCTGGATAGCGGGGGGCCTTACGAGACCCAGTACTTC CASSLDSGGPYETQYF
. TRBJ2-7 TRBV11-2 once TGTGCCAGCAGCTTAGATCGGGGGAGTTTCCACGAGCAGTACTTC CASSLDRGSFHEQYF
TRBD1 TRBJ1-6 TRBV2 few TGTGCCAGCAGCAGCCGGGACAGGGGTAATTCACCCCTCCACTTT CASSSRDRGNSPLHF
TRBD1 TRBJ2-7 TRBV29-1 few TGCAGCGTTCTTAACAGGGGCTCCTACGAGCAGTACTTC CSVLNRGSYEQYF
. TRBJ2-7 TRBV19 . TGTGCCAGTAGTATGGGGGAAGTTGGCGAGCAGTACTTC CASSMGEVGEQYF
. TRBJ2-5 TRBV7-8 . TGTGCCAGCAGCTTAAGCCCATCAGAGACCCAGTACTTC CASSLSPSETQYF
. TRBJ1-2 TRBV7-3 . TGTGCCAGCAGCCCGGACGGTGTCTATGGCTACACCTTC CASSPDGVYGYTF
TRBD2 TRBJ2-5 TRBV7-2 few TGTGCCAGCAGCCCTGGGGGCGGGGGGTATGAGACCCAGTACTTC CASSPGGGGYETQYF
TRBD1 TRBJ1-2 TRBV19 . TGTGCCAGTAGTTCACCGGGACAGGGGGGTTATGGCTACACCTTC CASSSPGQGGYGYTF
. TRBJ1-4 TRBV5-1 . TGCGCCAGAAATCGGGGCAGCGAAGGTGAAAAACTGTTTTTT CARNRGSEGEKLFF
. TRBJ1-3 TRBV21-1 . TGTGCCAGCAGCAAATTGGTCAGGGCTGGAAACACCATATATTTT CASSKLVRAGNTIYF
TRBD1 TRBJ1-2 TRBV23-1 . TGCGCCAGCAGTGAACGACAGGGGGCGTTCGATGGCTACACCTTC CASSERQGAFDGYTF
. TRBJ2-2 TRBV5-1 few TGCGCCAGCCAAAGAGGGGGGACGAACACCGGGGAGCTGTTTTTT CASQRGGTNTGELFF
TRBD2 TRBJ2-7 TRBV19 . TGTGCCAGTAGTAGGGGACTAGCGGGAGACGAGCAGTACTTC CASSRGLAGDEQYF
. TRBJ2-3 TRBV11-2 . TGTGCCAGCAGCTTAGATACCGCAGGGGCGAACACAGATACGCAGTATTTT CASSLDTAGANTDTQYF
. TRBJ2-5 TRBV4-1 . TGCGCCAGCAGCGGACCGAGGGAGGAGACCCAGTACTTC CASSGPREETQYF
TRBD1 TRBJ2-1 TRBV5-1 . TGCGCCAGCATATCCGGGACAGGGGACCTCGAGCAGTTCTTC CASISGTGDLEQFF
. TRBJ1-4 TRBV28 . TGTGCCAGCAGTTTCCCCGCAGCAACTAATGAAAAACTGTTTTTT CASSFPAATNEKLFF
. TRBJ1-6 TRBV5-4 few TGTGCCAGCAGCTTGGGGACCGAACGAAAATCACCCCTCCACTTT CASSLGTERKSPLHF
. TRBJ2-2 TRBV7-9 . TGTGCCAGCAGCTTAGATTGGGCTGGCGGGGAGCTGTTTTTT CASSLDWAGGELFF
TRBD1 TRBJ1-2 TRBV5-4 . TGTGCCAGCAGCTTGGCCGGGACAGTGGGCTTAAGCTATGGCTACACCTTC CASSLAGTVGLSYGYTF
TRBD1 TRBJ2-2 TRBV2 . TGTGCCAGCGAGGGACAGGCGAACACCGGGGAGCTGTTTTTT CASEGQANTGELFF
. TRBJ1-4 TRBV30 few TGTGCCTGGAGTGTAGGGGGAAAGGAAAAACTGTTTTTT CAWSVGGKEKLFF
TRBD1 TRBJ1-6 TRBV4-1 few TGCGCCAGCAGCCAAGAGGGGGACAGGAATTCACCCCTCCACTTT CASSQEGDRNSPLHF
. TRBJ2-5 TRBV7-9 . TGTGCCAGCAGCTTCGGGCGGAACGACAGGGAGACCCAGTACTTC CASSFGRNDRETQYF
TRBD2 TRBJ2-7 TRBV10-3 . TGTGCCATCCGGGGGGGAACCTACGAGCAGTACTTC CAIRGGTYEQYF
. TRBJ1-4 TRBV6-6 . TGTGCCAGCAGTTCCATGGGGAGGGGAACTAATGAAAAACTGTTTTTT CASSSMGRGTNEKLFF
TRBD1 TRBJ2-3 TRBV6-5 many TGTGCCAGCAGTGTTGGACAGGGCGCAGATACGCAGTATTTT CASSVGQGADTQYF
TRBD2 TRBJ2-1 TRBV4-1 . TGCGCCAGCAGCCCTGCTCTAGCGGGGAGTTACGACAATGAGCAGTTCTTC CASSPALAGSYDNEQFF
. TRBJ2-7 TRBV10-1 . TGCGCCAGCAGCCCAGGGGGGGCGAACTCCTACGAGCAGTACTTC CASSPGGANSYEQYF